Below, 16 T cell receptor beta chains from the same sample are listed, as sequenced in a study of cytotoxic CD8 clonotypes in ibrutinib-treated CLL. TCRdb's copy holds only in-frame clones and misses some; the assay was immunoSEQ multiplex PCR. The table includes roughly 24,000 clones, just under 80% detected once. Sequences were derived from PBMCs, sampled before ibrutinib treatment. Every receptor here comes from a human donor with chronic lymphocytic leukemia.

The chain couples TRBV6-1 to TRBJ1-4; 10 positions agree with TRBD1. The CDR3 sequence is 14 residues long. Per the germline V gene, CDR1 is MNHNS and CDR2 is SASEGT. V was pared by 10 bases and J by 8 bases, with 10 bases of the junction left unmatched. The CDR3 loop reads CAIRRDRGREKLFF. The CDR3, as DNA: TGTGCCATCCGACGGGACAGGGGTCGCGAAAAACTGTTTTTT.

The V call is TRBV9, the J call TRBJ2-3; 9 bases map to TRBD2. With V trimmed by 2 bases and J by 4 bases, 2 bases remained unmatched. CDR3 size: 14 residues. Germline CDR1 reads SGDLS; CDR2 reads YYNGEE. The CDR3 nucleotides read TGTGCCAGCAGCGTTGCTAGCGGGGCAGATACGCAGTATTTT. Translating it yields CASSVASGADTQYF.

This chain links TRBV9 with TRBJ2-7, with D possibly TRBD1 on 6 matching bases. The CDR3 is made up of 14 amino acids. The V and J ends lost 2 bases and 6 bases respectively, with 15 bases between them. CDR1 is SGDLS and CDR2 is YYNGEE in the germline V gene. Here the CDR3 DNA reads TGTGCCAGCAGCGTGTCAGGCAGGGGCTCCGAGCAGTACTTC. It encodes CASSVSGRGSEQYF.

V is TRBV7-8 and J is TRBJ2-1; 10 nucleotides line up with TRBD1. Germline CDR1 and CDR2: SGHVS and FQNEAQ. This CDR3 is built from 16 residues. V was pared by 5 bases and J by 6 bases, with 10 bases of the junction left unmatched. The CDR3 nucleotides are TGTGCCAGCAGCCCAGACAGGGGGCGGGGTCCCAATGAGCAGTTCTTC. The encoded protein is CASSPDRGRGPNEQFF.

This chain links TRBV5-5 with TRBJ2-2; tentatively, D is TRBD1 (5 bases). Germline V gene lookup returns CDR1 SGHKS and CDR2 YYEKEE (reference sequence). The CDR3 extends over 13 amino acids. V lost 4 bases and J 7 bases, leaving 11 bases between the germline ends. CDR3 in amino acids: CASSGHGNGELFF. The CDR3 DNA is TGTGCCAGCAGCGGACACGGTAACGGGGAGCTGTTTTTT.

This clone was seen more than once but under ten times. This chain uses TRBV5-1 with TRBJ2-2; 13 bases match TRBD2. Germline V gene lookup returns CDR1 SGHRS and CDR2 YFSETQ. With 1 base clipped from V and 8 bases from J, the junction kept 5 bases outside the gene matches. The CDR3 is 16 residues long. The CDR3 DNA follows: TGCGCCAGCAGCTTGAGCCCGGGACTAGCGGGAGGGGAGCTGTTTTTT. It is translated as CASSLSPGLAGGELFF.

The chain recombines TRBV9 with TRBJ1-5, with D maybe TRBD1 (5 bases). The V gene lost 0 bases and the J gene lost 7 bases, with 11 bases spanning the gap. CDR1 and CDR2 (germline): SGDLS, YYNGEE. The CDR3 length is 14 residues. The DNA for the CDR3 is TGTGCCAGCAGCGTAGGAGGGGCAGGGCAGCCCCAGCATTTT. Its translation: CASSVGGAGQPQHF.

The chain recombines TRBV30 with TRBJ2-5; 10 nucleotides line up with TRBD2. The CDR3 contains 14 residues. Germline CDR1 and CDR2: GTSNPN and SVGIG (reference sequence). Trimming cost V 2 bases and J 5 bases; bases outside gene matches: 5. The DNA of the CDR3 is TGTGCCTGGAGTATAGCGGGAGGTTTGGAGACCCAGTACTTC. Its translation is CAWSIAGGLETQYF.

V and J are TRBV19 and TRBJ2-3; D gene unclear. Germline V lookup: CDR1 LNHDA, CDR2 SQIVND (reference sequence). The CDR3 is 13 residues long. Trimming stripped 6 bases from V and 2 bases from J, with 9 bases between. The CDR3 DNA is TGTGCCAGTAGCGGACGGCACACAGATACGCAGTATTTT. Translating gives CASSGRHTDTQYF. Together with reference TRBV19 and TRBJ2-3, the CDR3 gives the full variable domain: DGGITQSPKYLFRKEGQNVTLSCEQNLNHDAMYWYRQDPGQGLRLIYYSQIVNDFQKGDIAEGYSVSREKKESFPLTVTSAQKNPTAFYLCASSGRHTDTQYFGPGTRLTVL.

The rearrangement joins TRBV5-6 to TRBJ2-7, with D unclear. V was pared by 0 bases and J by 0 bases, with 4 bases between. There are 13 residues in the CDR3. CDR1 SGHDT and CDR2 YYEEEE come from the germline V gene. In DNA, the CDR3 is TGTGCCAGCAGCTTGGAGAGCTCCTACGAGCAGTACTTC. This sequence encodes CASSLESSYEQYF.

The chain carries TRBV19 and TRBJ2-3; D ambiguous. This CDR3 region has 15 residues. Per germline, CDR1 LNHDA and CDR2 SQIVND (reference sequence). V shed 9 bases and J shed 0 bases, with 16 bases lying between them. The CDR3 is CASTHLGSSTDTQYF. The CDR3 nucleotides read TGTGCCAGCACCCATCTAGGTTCTAGCACAGATACGCAGTATTTT.

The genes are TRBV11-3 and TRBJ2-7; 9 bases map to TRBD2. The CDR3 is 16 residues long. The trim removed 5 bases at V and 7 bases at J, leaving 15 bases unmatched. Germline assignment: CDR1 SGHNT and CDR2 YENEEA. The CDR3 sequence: CASSPPLRGRAREQYF. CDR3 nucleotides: TGTGCCAGCAGCCCACCTCTCCGCGGGAGGGCTAGGGAGCAGTACTTC. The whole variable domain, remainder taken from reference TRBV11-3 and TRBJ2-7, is EAGVVQSPRYKIIEKKQPVAFWCNPISGHNTLYWYLQNLGQGPELLIRYENEEAVDDSQLPKDRFSAERLKGVDSTLKIQPAELGDSAVYLCASSPPLRGRAREQYFGPGTRLTVT.

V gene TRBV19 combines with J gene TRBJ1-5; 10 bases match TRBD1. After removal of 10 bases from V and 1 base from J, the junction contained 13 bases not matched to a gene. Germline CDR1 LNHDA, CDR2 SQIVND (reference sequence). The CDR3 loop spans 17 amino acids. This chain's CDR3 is CATGPDRGLGSNQPQHF. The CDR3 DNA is TGTGCCACGGGGCCCGACAGGGGGCTAGGGAGCAATCAGCCCCAGCATTTT.

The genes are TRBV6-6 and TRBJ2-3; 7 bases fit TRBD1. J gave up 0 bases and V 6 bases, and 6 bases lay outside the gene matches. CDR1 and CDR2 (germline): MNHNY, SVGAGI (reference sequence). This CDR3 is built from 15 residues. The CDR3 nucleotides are TGTGCCAGCAGGGGGGACAGTTCTAGCACAGATACGCAGTATTTT. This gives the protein CASRGDSSSTDTQYF.

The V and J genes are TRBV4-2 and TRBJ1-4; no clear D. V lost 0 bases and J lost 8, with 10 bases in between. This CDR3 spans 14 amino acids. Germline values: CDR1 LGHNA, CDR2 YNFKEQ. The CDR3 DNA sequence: TGTGCCAGCAGCCAAGACCACACTGGGGAAAAACTGTTTTTT. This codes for CASSQDHTGEKLFF.

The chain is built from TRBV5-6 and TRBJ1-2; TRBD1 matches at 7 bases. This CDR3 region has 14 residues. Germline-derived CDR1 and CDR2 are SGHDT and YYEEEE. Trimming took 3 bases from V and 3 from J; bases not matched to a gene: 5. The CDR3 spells CASSSSGTDYGYTF. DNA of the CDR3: TGTGCCAGCAGCTCCTCCGGGACAGACTATGGCTACACCTTC.